This T cell receptor (beta chain) was sequenced in a study of control samples from healthy donors and cancer patients. The protocol was immunoSEQ multiplex PCR, while the TCRdb copy is restricted to in-frame clones and leaves out a portion. The sample has 74,000 or so clones, around nine tenths seen once. Trimming removed 3 bases from V and 3 bases from J, with 10 bases in between. This CDR3 comprises 14 residues. Germline CDR1 reads SEHNR; CDR2 reads FQNEAQ (reference sequence). Sequencing was performed on blood. This clonotype originated in a man aged 45-65 years in good health. The rearrangement uses TRBV7-9 and TRBJ2-3, with D perhaps matching TRBD1 (5 bases). The CDR3 region is CASSLTVGTDTQYF. The CDR3 nucleotides read TGTGCCAGCAGCTTGACAGTCGGAACAGATACGCAGTATTTT.